A single sample is the source of the 2 T cell receptor beta chains below, sequenced in a study of blood T cell repertoires in COVID-19. Generated by immunoSEQ multiplex PCR, the TCRdb table keeps only in-frame clones and is missing some. The sample includes about 200,000 clones, about 91% of them seen just once. What was sequenced was peripheral blood. These receptors were taken from a man aged 30 to 45 with acute or convalescent COVID-19.

V gene TRBV28 combines with J gene TRBJ1-2; perhaps TRBD1 as D (6 bases). The CDR3 is made up of 16 amino acids. Germline values: CDR1 MDHEN, CDR2 SYDVKM. V was pared by 4 bases and J by 0 bases, with 15 bases between. The CDR3 spells CASSSALQGSNYGYTF. CDR3 nucleotide sequence: TGTGCCAGCAGTTCGGCCCTACAGGGTTCTAACTATGGCTACACCTTC.

V and J are TRBV18 and TRBJ1-4; tentatively, D is TRBD1 (5 bases). V lost 1 base and J lost 7, with 10 bases in between. Germline-derived CDR1 and CDR2 are KGHSH and LQKENI. The CDR3 runs to 14 residues. The CDR3 protein is CASSPRGSGEKLFF. CDR3 bases: TGTGCCAGCTCACCACGGGGCTCAGGTGAAAAACTGTTTTTT.